These T cell receptor beta chains were read from a single sample in a study of T cells in Graves' hyperthyroidism and ophthalmopathy. TCRdb re-analysed the multiplex PCR reads in MiXCR, keeping a single row per CDR3 protein. The sample holds more than 450,000 distinct CDR3 sequences, less than 20% seen once. Sample: blood. All receptors come from a man aged 40-55 years with Graves' ophthalmopathy. The CDR3 runs from the conserved cysteine through the conserved F or W.

TRBV14	TRBJ1-6	CASSQDPRQSSYNSPLHF
TRBV5-1	TRBJ1-2	CASSLERGAIYGYTF
TRBV15	TRBJ2-1	CATSRALGGGFLDEQFF
TRBV29-1	TRBJ1-4	CSAYGTGLEKATNEKLFF
TRBV5-1	TRBJ2-5	CASSFLRGEETQYF
TRBV20-1	TRBJ2-7	CSARDPTGTGGASEQYF
TRBV12-5	TRBJ2-1	CASLASSYNEQFF
TRBV7-6	TRBJ1-1	CASSPQGQGGSFF
TRBV5-1	TRBJ1-2	CASSSDRETDGYTF
TRBV5-4	TRBJ2-7	CASSFVGESEQYF
TRBV20-1	TRBJ2-1	CSAESSGTYNEQFF
TRBV28	TRBJ2-1	CASSRTGTSYNEQFF
TRBV6-6	TRBJ2-3	CASSYFSGASTDTQYF
TRBV28	TRBJ2-3	CASRDSSTDTQYF
TRBV12-3/TRBV12-4	TRBJ1-5	CASSFGGTSNQPQHF
TRBV2	TRBJ2-7	CASSGDSPYEQYF
TRBV25-1	TRBJ2-3	CASSEGTGQDTQYF
TRBV7-3	TRBJ2-3	CASSSGGAQYF
TRBV27	TRBJ2-1	CASSLVAGPIGEQFF
TRBV7-9	TRBJ2-7	CASTHTGTISYEQYF
TRBV20-1	TRBJ1-1	CSAETGVLNTEAFF
TRBV24-1	TRBJ2-7	CATSDPPSSGGTYEQYF
TRBV24-1	TRBJ2-5	CATSAASGLAVQETQYF
TRBV30	TRBJ2-5	CAWSVGGLQETQYF
TRBV20-1	TRBJ2-3	CSASGRPTDTQYF
TRBV6-6	TRBJ1-5	CASSYSSRGGNQPQHF
TRBV5-5	TRBJ2-5	CASSSSTSGGRKETQYF